This TCR beta chain came from a study of blood T cell repertoires in COVID-19. As for the study in general: COVID-19 samples collected from the United States, Italy and Spain covered acute and convalescent phases. PBMCs, B-cell-depleted T cells, or T cells provided the cDNA or gDNA that made up the material.

Per the study methods: Amplification from reference gene primers served as the basis for estimated nucleated cell counts. The protocol was immunoSEQ multiplex PCR, while the TCRdb copy is restricted to in-frame clones and leaves out a portion. Clone size and the V and J calls come from that table; the DNA yielded D and trimming. The data show 96,000 or so clones, about 88% seen once. Comments on this clone: The junction departs from the called germline gene at one end, perhaps through a read error.

This receptor was identified in a woman aged 80 or older with acute or convalescent COVID-19. Specimen: peripheral blood.

The DNA of the CDR3 is TGTGCCAGCAGCCAAGGACAGGGGGCAACCAATGAAAAACTGTTTTTT. As protein: CASSQGQGATNEKLFF. The chain recombines TRBV4-2 with TRBJ1-4; TRBD1 agrees at 10 bases. CDR1 and CDR2 (germline): LGHNA, YNFKEQ. This CDR3 is 16 amino acids long.